The next 12 T cell receptor beta chains were all read from a single sample in a study of T-cell memory formation after mild COVID-19. TCRdb reanalysed the 5' RACE reads using MiXCR and keeps one entry per CDR3 protein. Here the sample spans about 250,000 distinct CDR3 sequences, over 15% being singletons. Sequencing was carried out using PBMCs or a T cell subset sorted from them (not recorded which). The receptors stem from a man younger than 35 who had mild COVID-19 (a few samples of this study predate the infection). Cell type and time point are not known.

V usage is TRBV10-3 and J usage is TRBJ2-4; 9 bases are a match to TRBD1. Germline values: CDR1 ENHRY, CDR2 SYGVKD. The CDR3 is 11 amino acids. V lost 10 bases, J lost 8 bases, and 3 bases stayed unmatched. The CDR3 protein is CATRTGDIQYF. Here the CDR3 DNA reads TGTGCCACTCGGACAGGGGACATTCAGTACTTC.

In its sample, this clonotype was seen a few times. The rearrangement links TRBV9 to TRBJ1-2; D gene unclear. CDR1 is SGDLS, CDR2 YYNGEE, per germline. There are 15 residues in the CDR3. Trimming stripped 2 bases from V and 0 bases from J, with 11 bases between. The CDR3 DNA is TGTGCCAGCAGCGTGAAGGGTGGCCCTAACTATGGCTACACCTTC. Its translation is CASSVKGGPNYGYTF.

This clonotype was counted only a few times. DNA of the CDR3: TGTGCCAGCAGCGAAGGGACGTCGAACACCGGGGAGCTGTTTTTT. This encodes CASSEGTSNTGELFF. This chain connects TRBV4-2 to TRBJ2-2; TRBD1 or TRBD2 may be the D gene (5 bases each). V lost 5 bases, J lost 0 bases, and 10 bases lay in between. Germline CDR1 is LGHNA and CDR2 is YNFKEQ. This CDR3 is 15 amino acids long.

This clonotype was seen only a few times. The chain links TRBV4-2 to TRBJ1-5; D gene unclear. Trimming removed 0 bases from V and 9 bases from J, with 15 bases in between. This CDR3 is 15 amino acids long. CDR1 is LGHNA, CDR2 YNFKEQ, per germline. CDR3 sequence reads: CASSQEWAGEWPQHF. In DNA, the CDR3 is TGTGCCAGCAGCCAAGAGTGGGCCGGGGAATGGCCCCAGCATTTT.

The rearrangement links TRBV27 to TRBJ1-1; no clear D gene. Trimming removed 6 bases from V and 5 bases from J, with 16 bases in between. Germline CDR1 is MNHEY and CDR2 is SMNVEV (reference sequence). The CDR3 extends over 14 amino acids. CDR3 nucleotide sequence: TGTGCCAGCAGAACCCCGATCGGTGGGACTGAAGCTTTCTTT. Its protein product is CASRTPIGGTEAFF.

This chain links TRBV12-3 or TRBV12-4 with TRBJ1-2, with 8 bases identical to TRBD1. Losses at the gene ends were 2 bases for V and 3 bases for J; bases not matched to a gene: 5. This CDR3 comprises 15 residues. CDR3 nucleotide sequence: TGTGCCAGCAGTTTAAGGCAGGGGGCGCACTATGGCTACACCTTC. Translation: CASSLRQGAHYGYTF.

In DNA form, the CDR3 reads TGTGCCAGCAGCTTAAGTTCTGGGCTCAACTATGGCTACACCTTC. Translating gives CASSLSSGLNYGYTF. The chain has TRBV7-2 and TRBJ1-2; no reliable D call. V lost 2 bases and J 2 bases, leaving 12 bases between the germline ends. Germline V gives CDR1 SGHTA, CDR2 FQGNSA. The CDR3 loop spans 15 amino acids.

This clonotype was counted a few times. V and J are TRBV6-5 and TRBJ1-1; D uncertain. The germline CDR1 and CDR2 sequences are MNHEY and SVGAGI. CDR3 size: 14 residues. Trimming took off 0 bases at V and 6 bases at J, with 11 bases between the two ends. CDR3 DNA: TGTGCCAGCAGTTACTCGGGTATGGAGGCTGAAGCTTTCTTT. Protein product: CASSYSGMEAEAFF.

This clonotype was counted many times. The V and J genes are TRBV12-3 or TRBV12-4 and TRBJ2-7, with D perhaps TRBD2 (5 bases). CDR3 length: 13 amino acids. V lost 2 bases, J lost 6 bases, and 11 bases lay in between. The CDR3 here is CASSLNLGGEQYF. The CDR3 DNA sequence: TGTGCCAGCAGTTTAAATCTAGGAGGCGAGCAGTACTTC.

This clonotype was found many times. A junction boundary mismatches the germline segment, possibly from a read error. This chain joins TRBV5-1 and TRBJ1-1, with a possible D match to TRBD1 (5 bases). Germline loops: CDR1 SGHRS, CDR2 YFSETQ. CDR3 size: 13 residues. CDR3 amino acids: CASSLVGDTEAFF. The CDR3, as DNA: TGTGCCAGCTCACTAGTGGGGGACACTGAAGCTTTCTTT.

Comment on this clonotype: A clone one base away is much larger, so this may be a read error. The CDR3 carries no conserved terminal phenylalanine or tryptophan, so it likely arises from a read error. This rearrangement joins TRBV7-3 to TRBJ2-3, with TRBD2 identical over 7 bases. With 5 bases clipped from V and 5 bases from J, the junction kept 13 bases outside the gene matches. The CDR3 totals 16 residues. Germline values: CDR1 SGHTA, CDR2 FQGTGA. The CDR3 DNA follows: TGTGCCAGCAGCCCCGGGACTACCCCCTTCGGAGATACGCAGTATTAT. This translates into CASSPGTTPFGDTQYY.

This rearrangement joins TRBV20-1 to TRBJ1-1; D remains ambiguous. This CDR3 is built from 12 residues. CDR1 is DFQATT and CDR2 is SNEGSKA in the germline V gene (reference sequence). Trimming cost V 2 bases and J 1 base, with 5 bases left between them. CDR3 sequence: CSARRENTEAFF. The CDR3 DNA reads TGCAGTGCTAGAAGGGAGAACACTGAAGCTTTCTTT.